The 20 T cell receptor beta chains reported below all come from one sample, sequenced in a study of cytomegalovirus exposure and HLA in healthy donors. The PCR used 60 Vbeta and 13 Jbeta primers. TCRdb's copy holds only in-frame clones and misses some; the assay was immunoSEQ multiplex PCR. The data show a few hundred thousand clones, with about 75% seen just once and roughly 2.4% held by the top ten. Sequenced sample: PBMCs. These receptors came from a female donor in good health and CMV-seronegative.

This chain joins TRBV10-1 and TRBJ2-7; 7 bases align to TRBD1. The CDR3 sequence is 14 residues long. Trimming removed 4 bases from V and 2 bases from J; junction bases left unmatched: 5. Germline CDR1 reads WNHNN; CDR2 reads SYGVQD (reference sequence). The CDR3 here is CASSAGTEAYEQYF. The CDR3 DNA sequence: TGCGCCAGCAGTGCCGGGACAGAGGCCTACGAGCAGTACTTC.

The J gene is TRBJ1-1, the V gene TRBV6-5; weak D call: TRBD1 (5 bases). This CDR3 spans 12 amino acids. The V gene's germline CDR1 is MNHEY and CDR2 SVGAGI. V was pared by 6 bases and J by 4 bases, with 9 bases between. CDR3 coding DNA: TGTGCCAGCAGCCGACAGAGCACTGAAGCTTTCTTT. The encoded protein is CASSRQSTEAFF.

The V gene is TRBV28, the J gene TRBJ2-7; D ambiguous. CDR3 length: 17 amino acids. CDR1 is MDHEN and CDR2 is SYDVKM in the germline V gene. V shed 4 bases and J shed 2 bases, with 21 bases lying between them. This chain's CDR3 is CASSSSPHSWATYEQYF. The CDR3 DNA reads TGTGCCAGCAGTTCATCCCCCCACAGTTGGGCAACCTACGAGCAGTACTTC.

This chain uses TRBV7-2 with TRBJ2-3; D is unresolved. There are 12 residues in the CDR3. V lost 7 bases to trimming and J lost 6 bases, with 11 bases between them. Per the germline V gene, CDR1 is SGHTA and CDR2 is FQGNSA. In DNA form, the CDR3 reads TGTGCCAGCAATCAATTGGAGGATACGCAGTATTTT. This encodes CASNQLEDTQYF.

The CDR3 DNA sequence: TGTGCCAGCAGACTCCTGTTTGATAGCAATCAGCCCCAGCATTTT. As protein: CASRLLFDSNQPQHF. The chain couples TRBV6-5 to TRBJ1-5; D is ambiguous. The CDR3 is 15 amino acids. V was pared by 6 bases and J by 0 bases, with 12 bases between. Per the germline V gene, CDR1 is MNHEY and CDR2 is SVGAGI.

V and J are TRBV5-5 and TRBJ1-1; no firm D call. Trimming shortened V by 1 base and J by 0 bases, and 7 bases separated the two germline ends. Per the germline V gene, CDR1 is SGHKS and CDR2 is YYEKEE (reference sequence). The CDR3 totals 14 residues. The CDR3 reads CASSLRVLNTEAFF. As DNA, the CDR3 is TGTGCCAGCAGCTTGCGAGTTTTGAACACTGAAGCTTTCTTT.

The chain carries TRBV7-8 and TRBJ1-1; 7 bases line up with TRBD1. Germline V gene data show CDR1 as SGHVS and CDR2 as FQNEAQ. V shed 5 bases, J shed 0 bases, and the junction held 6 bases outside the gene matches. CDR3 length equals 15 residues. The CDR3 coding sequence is TGTGCCAGCAGCGAACAGGGGATTTTGAACACTGAAGCTTTCTTT. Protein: CASSEQGILNTEAFF.

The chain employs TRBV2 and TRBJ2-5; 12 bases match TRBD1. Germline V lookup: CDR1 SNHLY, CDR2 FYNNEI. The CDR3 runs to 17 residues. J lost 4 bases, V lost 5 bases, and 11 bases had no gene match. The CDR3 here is CASSRQIGTGGRETQYF. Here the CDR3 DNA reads TGTGCCAGCAGTCGACAAATTGGGACAGGGGGCCGAGAGACCCAGTACTTC.

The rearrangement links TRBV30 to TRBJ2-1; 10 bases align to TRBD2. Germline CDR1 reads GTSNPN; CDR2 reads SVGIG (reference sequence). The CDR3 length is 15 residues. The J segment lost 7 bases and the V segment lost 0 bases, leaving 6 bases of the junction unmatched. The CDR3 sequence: CAWSVRAGGLNEQFF. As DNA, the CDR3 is TGTGCCTGGAGTGTACGAGCGGGGGGGTTAAATGAGCAGTTCTTC.

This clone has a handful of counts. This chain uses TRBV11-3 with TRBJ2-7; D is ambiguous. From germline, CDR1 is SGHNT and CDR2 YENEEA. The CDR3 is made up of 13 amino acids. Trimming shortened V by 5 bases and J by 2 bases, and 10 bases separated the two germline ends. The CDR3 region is CASSPRSAYEQYF. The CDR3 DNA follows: TGTGCCAGCAGCCCTCGCAGCGCCTACGAGCAGTACTTC.

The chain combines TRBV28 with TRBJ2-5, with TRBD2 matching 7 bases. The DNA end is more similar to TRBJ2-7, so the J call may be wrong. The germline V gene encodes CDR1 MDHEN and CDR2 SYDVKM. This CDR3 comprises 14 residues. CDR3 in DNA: TGTGCCAGCAGTTGGACTAGTTTCGCCTACGAGCAGTACTTC. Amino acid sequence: CASSWTSFAYEQYF.

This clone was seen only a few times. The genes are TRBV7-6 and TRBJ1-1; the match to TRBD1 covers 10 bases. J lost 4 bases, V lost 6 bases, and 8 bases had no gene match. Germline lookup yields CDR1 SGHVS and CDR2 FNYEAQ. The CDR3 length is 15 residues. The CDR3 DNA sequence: TGTGCCAGCAGACCCGGGACAGGGGTTAGCACTGAAGCTTTCTTT. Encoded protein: CASRPGTGVSTEAFF.

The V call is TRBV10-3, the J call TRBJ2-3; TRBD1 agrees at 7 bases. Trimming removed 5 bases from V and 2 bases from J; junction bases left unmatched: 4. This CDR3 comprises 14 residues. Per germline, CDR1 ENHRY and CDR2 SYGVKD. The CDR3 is CAISWDSPTDTQYF. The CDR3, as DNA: TGTGCCATCAGTTGGGACAGTCCCACAGATACGCAGTATTTT.

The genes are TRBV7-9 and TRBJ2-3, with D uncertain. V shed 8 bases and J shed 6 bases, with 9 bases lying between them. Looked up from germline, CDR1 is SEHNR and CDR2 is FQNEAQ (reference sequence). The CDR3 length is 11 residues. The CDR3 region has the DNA TGTGCCAGCGCGAATAAGGATACGCAGTATTTT. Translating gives CASANKDTQYF.

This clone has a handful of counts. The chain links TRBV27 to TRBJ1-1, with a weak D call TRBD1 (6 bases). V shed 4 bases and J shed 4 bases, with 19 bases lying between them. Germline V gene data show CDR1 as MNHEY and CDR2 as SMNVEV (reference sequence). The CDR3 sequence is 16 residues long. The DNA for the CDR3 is TGTGCCAGCAGTTGGGGGGGGCCCCCGGGGGGCACTGAAGCTTTCTTT. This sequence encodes CASSWGGPPGGTEAFF.

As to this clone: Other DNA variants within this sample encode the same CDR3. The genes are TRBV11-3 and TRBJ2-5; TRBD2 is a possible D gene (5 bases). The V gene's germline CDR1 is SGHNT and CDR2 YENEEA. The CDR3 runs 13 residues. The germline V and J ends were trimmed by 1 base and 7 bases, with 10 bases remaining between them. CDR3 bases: TGTGCCAGCAGCTTAGGGGGAGCAGGGACCCAGTACTTC. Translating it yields CASSLGGAGTQYF.

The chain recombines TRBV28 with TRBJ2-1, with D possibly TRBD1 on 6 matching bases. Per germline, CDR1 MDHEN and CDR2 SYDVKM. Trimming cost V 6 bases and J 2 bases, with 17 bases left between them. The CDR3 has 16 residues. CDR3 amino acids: CASSPGQGPTYNEQFF. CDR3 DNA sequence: TGTGCCAGCAGCCCTGGGCAGGGGCCCACCTACAATGAGCAGTTCTTC.

CDR3 region: CATSRPIRDTGEKLFF. The CDR3 DNA reads as TGTGCCACCAGCAGACCGATAAGGGACACGGGCGAAAAACTGTTTTTT. The J gene is TRBJ1-4, the V gene TRBV15; the D gene is possibly TRBD1 (6 bases). Deletions cut 2 bases from V and 8 bases from J, with 18 bases between. The CDR3 runs to 16 residues. Germline V gene lookup returns CDR1 LNHNV and CDR2 YYDKDF (reference sequence).

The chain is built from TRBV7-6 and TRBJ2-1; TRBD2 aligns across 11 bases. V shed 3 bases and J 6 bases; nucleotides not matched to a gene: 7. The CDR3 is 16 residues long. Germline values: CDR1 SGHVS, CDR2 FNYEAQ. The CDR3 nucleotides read TGTGCCAGCAGCTTTCTGACTAGCGGGGCATCCAATGAGCAGTTCTTC. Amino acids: CASSFLTSGASNEQFF.

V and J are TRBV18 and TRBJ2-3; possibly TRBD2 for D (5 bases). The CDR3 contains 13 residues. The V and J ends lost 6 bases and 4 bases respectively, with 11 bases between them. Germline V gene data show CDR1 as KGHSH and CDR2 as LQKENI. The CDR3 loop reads CASSEGGPDTQYF. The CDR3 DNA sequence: TGTGCCAGCTCCGAGGGCGGACCAGATACGCAGTATTTT.